This TCR beta chain was sequenced during a study of vaccination and CD4 T cells after COVID-19 (dated by TCRdb to 2021 to 2024). With regard to the full study: Every convalescent patient had a positive nasal swab PCR test for SARS-CoV-2, with mild disease in nine patients and severe disease in one. Post-vaccine blood samples were collected a median of about 69 days after the second vaccine dose, ranging from about 13 to 250 days. Two doses of either the Pfizer-BioNTech BNT162b2 vaccine (n=8) or the Moderna mRNA-1273 vaccine (n=2) were administered to participants. Post-COVID blood samples from convalescent patients were collected a median of approximately 100 days after diagnosis, with a range of 35 to 161 days. As controls, cultures received a CEFX viral epitope pool (the positive control), an HIV-1 Nef peptide pool (the negative control), or no peptide at all. The cultures were stimulated with overlapping spike peptide pools from SARS-CoV-2 and from the common cold coronaviruses HCoV-NL63, HCoV-OC43 and HCoV-229E. The convalescent cohort included six males and four females, with two Hispanic individuals, seven Caucasians, two Asians and one multiracial person. In over 8 COVID-19 convalescent patients and a few infection-naive healthy vaccine recipients, researchers compared the spike-specific CD4+ TCR repertoire from before mRNA vaccination with the repertoire from after. Broad study findings and their caveats: Although the median number of SARS-CoV-2-reactive clonotypes went up from roughly 20 after infection to some 38 after vaccination, the increase was not significant. Among the post-vaccine SARS-CoV-2-reactive clones in convalescent patients, a median around 90% showed up only after vaccination, which suggests vaccine-specific priming. Of the vaccine-specific clones found in convalescent patients, nearly all (304 of 307) were mono-reactive for SARS-CoV-2 spike instead of being cross-reactive with common cold coronaviruses. Relatively few convalescent patients were included in the study, and early timepoints after natural infection were not analyzed.

This specimen's treatment or condition label, per the study, means: approximately nine-day PBMC culture with coronavirus spike peptide pools or control peptides (ViraFEST assay). The ViraFEST assay was used in the study, in which antigen-specific T cells were expanded with peptide pools and expanded clonotypes were subsequently identified by TCR sequencing. The positive SARS-CoV-2 PCR tests of the convalescent patients were dated from March to December 2020, before the Alpha, Beta and Delta variants emerged in the United States. Each well held roughly 2.2 million PBMCs cultured in IMDM containing approximately 5% human AB serum and around 10 IU/ml IL-2, with roughly 9.2 ug/ml peptide pools added. Half of the culture medium was replaced with fresh IL-2-containing medium on days 3 and 7. After 10 days of culture, CD4+ T cells were isolated by negative selection using the EasySep CD4+ T cell isolation kit. Ficoll-Paque Plus gradient centrifugation was used to isolate PBMCs from whole blood, and the isolated PBMCs were then either used fresh or cryopreserved at -140C. Culture conditions were generally each tested in triplicate wells.

Library prep was done by PCR. DNA from cultured CD4+ T cells underwent TCR sequencing with the Oncomine TCR Beta short-read assay at the Johns Hopkins FTIC core. The QIAamp micro DNA kit was used to extract genomic DNA from the cultured CD4+ T cells. Oncomine TCR Beta libraries from cultured CD4+ T cells were pooled using unique dual indexes and sequenced on an Illumina iSeq 100. The paper's data handling went like this. Non-productive sequences were removed, and CDR3s that did not start with C, did not end with F or W, or were shorter than 7 amino acids were discarded. Antigen-specific clonotypes were identified using the MANAFEST web application through comparison of peptide-stimulated wells with reference and other culture wells. For a clone to be called positive, the clone needed an FDR below 0.05, an odds ratio above 5, and a productive frequency above 0.1% in at least two of three replicate wells. A clonotype was classed as cross-reactive if the clonotype showed significant expansion both in SARS-CoV-2 spike wells and in at least one common cold coronavirus spike condition. Similarity between CDR3 sequences was evaluated in R version 3.6.1 using Levenshtein distances (stringdist) and unrooted phylogenetic trees (ape). In-frame beta chains were kept once TCRdb had trimmed the public reads at Q25 with fastp and called clones with MiXCR. Merged by CDR3 protein, the rows form single entries marked with the most common genes and DNA. None of the V and J calls come from the authors' own analysis; TCRdb made them. This sample gives 6,500 to 9,500 distinct CDR3 sequences in total; approximately 55% of them show up just once. The ten top clones hold about 42% of the sample.

Per the germline V gene, SQVTM is the CDR1 and ANQGSEA is the CDR2. From cysteine to phenylalanine, the CDR3 is 11 amino acids long. Only the CDR3 DNA stays, 33 bases, in frame from base 1. Deletion took 6 bases off V and 5 bases off J, with a span of 10 bases between the germline ends. On this clonotype itself: Its recognized antigen is unknown. No quality values exist for individual bases; no much larger clone is one base distant.

The rearranged chain carries TRBV29-1 and TRBJ1-1; the D gene cannot be named for sure. The clonotype originates from a human donor who had recovered from COVID-19. Sequenced input: CD4+ T cells from blood, cultured in vitro. CDR3 reads: CSVSWRTEAFF. The nucleotide sequence reads as follows: TGCAGCGTAAGTTGGAGGACTGAAGCTTTCTTT.